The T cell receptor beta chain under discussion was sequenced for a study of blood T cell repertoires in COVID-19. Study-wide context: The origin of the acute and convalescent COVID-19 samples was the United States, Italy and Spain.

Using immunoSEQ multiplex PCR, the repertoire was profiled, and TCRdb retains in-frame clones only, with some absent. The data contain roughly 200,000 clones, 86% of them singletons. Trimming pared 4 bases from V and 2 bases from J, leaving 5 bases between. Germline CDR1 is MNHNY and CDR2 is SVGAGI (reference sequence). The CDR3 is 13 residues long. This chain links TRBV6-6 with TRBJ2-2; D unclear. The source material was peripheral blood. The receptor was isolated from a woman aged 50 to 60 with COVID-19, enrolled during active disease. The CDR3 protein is CASSSFNTGELFF. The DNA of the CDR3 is TGTGCCAGCAGTTCCTTTAACACCGGGGAGCTGTTTTTT.